This T cell receptor (beta chain) was retrieved from a study of cytomegalovirus exposure and HLA in healthy donors. About the study: Later, an analysis reported that the 130 or so validation repertoires had used the same platform as the roughly 650 first-cohort repertoires. Study conclusions and caveats: Through in vitro validation, three CMV-associated chains were shown to be specific for CMV antigens.

Notes on this clone: No antigen is known for it.

The protocol was immunoSEQ multiplex PCR, while the TCRdb copy is restricted to in-frame clones and leaves out a portion. The data hold 250,000 to 400,000 clones, with 88% observed a single time. V was clipped by 4 bases and J by 1 base; unmatched bases: 8. There are 17 residues in the CDR3. The V gene's germline CDR1 is SGHTA and CDR2 FQGNSA. The TCR sequence derives from a man aged 25 to 45 in good health and CMV-seronegative. The sample was PBMCs. The gene calls are TRBV7-2 and TRBJ2-3, with 10 bases lining up with TRBD2. The CDR3 reads CASSYLAGGGGTDTQYF. The CDR3 nucleotides read TGTGCCAGCAGCTACTTAGCGGGGGGCGGAGGCACAGATACGCAGTATTTT.